These 18 T cell receptor beta chains were all obtained from the same sample, sequenced in a study of spatial heterogeneity in lung cancer (dated by TCRdb to between 2018 and 2020). In light of the paper, this sample's time point label describes: sample taken at primary tumor resection. The library was generated by 5' RACE. The listed sequencing device is NextSeq 500. TCRdb reworked the public reads: Q25 trimming with fastp, MiXCR clone assembly, productive beta chains retained. Duplicate CDR3 protein sequences are folded into a single record with the most common DNA and genes. The sample table contains about 80,000 distinct CDR3 sequences; only one count was recorded for 8% of them. The ten biggest clones cover 6.8% of the sample. The material sequenced was PBMCs, taken at surgery. All receptors derive from a male donor with early-stage non-small cell lung cancer.

Ten or more counts support this clonotype. The chain recombines TRBV9 with TRBJ2-1, with TRBD2 identical over 11 bases. The ends lost 2 bases at V and 1 base at J; junction bases unmatched: 14. In germline, CDR1 is SGDLS, CDR2 YYNGEE. This CDR3 contains 20 residues. The CDR3: CASSVTSGTSGAWSYNEQFF. DNA of the CDR3: TGTGCCAGCAGCGTTACTTCCGGGACTAGCGGAGCCTGGTCCTACAATGAGCAGTTCTTC.

The chain carries TRBV29-1 and TRBJ1-1; D is unclear. CDR1 and CDR2 from the germline V gene are SQVTM and ANQGSEA. Between the trimmed V and J ends, which lost 6 bases and 1 base, there was a span of 9 bases. The CDR3 is 12 residues long. In DNA, the CDR3 is TGCAGCGTAAGACGCCAGAACACTGAAGCTTTCTTT. It yields the protein CSVRRQNTEAFF. The full variable domain, in which reference TRBV29-1 and TRBJ1-1 provide the parts outside the CDR3, is SAVISQKPSRDICQRGTSLTIQCQVDSQVTMMFWYRQQPGQSLTLIATANQGSEATYESGFVIDKFPISRPNLTFSTLTVSNMSPEDSSIYLCSVRRQNTEAFFGQGTRLTVV.

There are many counts of this clonotype. This sequence joins TRBV5-1 and TRBJ2-1; D not resolved. The CDR3 has 15 residues. Germline CDR1 SGHRS, CDR2 YFSETQ. Trimming took 0 bases from V and 0 from J, leaving 7 bases between them. The CDR3 is CASSLGPLSYNEQFF. In DNA form, the CDR3 reads TGCGCCAGCAGCTTGGGGCCTCTCTCCTACAATGAGCAGTTCTTC.

The table lists this clonotype with a few counts. The gene calls are TRBV9 and TRBJ2-1; TRBD2 aligns across 14 bases. From germline, CDR1 is SGDLS and CDR2 YYNGEE. This CDR3 is built from 16 residues. Trimming at V came to 1 base and at J to 6 bases, leaving 3 bases not matched to a gene. The CDR3 nucleotides read TGTGCCAGCAGCGTAAGACTAGCGGGAGGGCCCAATGAGCAGTTCTTC. Translation gives CASSVRLAGGPNEQFF.

This clonotype occurred many times. CDR3 bases: TGTGCCACCACCTCGGGACAGGGGTCTTCCGAGCAGTACTTC. It codes for CATTSGQGSSEQYF. V is TRBV25-1 and J is TRBJ2-7; 10 bases fit TRBD1. The V and J ends lost 10 bases and 6 bases, in that order; junction bases with no gene match: 12. Germline V gene lookup returns CDR1 MGHDK and CDR2 SYGVNS. CDR3 length equals 14 residues.

This clonotype was detected a few times. The CDR3 sequence: CASSLPGSGTDTQYF. For the CDR3, the DNA is TGCGCCAGCAGCCTTCCAGGGTCAGGCACAGATACGCAGTATTTT. The chain is built from TRBV4-1 and TRBJ2-3; possibly TRBD1 for D (5 bases). The V and J ends lost 4 bases and 1 base respectively, with 12 bases between them. The germline V gene encodes CDR1 MGHRA and CDR2 YSYEKL. The CDR3 is 15 residues long.

The chain couples TRBV19 to TRBJ1-5; TRBD1 agrees at 10 bases. The V gene's germline CDR1 is LNHDA and CDR2 SQIVND (reference sequence). J gave up 3 bases and V 4 bases, and 9 bases lay outside the gene matches. CDR3 length: 17 residues. CDR3 protein: CASSTTAGQGNNQPQHF. CDR3 sequence (DNA): TGTGCCAGTAGTACTACCGCGGGACAGGGGAACAATCAGCCCCAGCATTTT.

The chain recombines TRBV28 with TRBJ2-5, with D hard to call. Germline V lookup: CDR1 MDHEN, CDR2 SYDVKM. V was clipped by 1 base and J by 3 bases, with 9 bases between them. There are 14 residues in the CDR3. The CDR3 DNA reads TGTGCCAGCAGTTTATTTCATACCGAAGAGACCCAGTACTTC. Protein: CASSLFHTEETQYF.

Only a few counts were recorded for this clonotype. The V gene is TRBV18, the J gene TRBJ1-5; the D is unclear. The CDR3 extends over 13 amino acids. V was pared by 3 bases and J by 1 base, with 4 bases between. CDR1 and CDR2 from the germline V gene are KGHSH and LQKENI. CDR3: CASSPLSNQPQHF. In DNA form, the CDR3 reads TGTGCCAGCTCACCCCTAAGCAATCAGCCCCAGCATTTT.

This clonotype was seen repeatedly, ten times or more. The chain combines TRBV27 with TRBJ1-2; 10 bases match TRBD1. The germline gives CDR1 MNHEY, CDR2 SMNVEV (reference sequence). This CDR3 is 14 amino acids long. Trimming took 3 bases from V and 7 from J; bases not matched to a gene: 5. CDR3 amino acids: CASSFFGTGVGYTF. The CDR3 DNA reads as TGTGCCAGCAGTTTTTTTGGGACAGGGGTTGGCTACACCTTC.

Ten or more counts support this clonotype. The rearrangement uses TRBV11-1 and TRBJ1-4; no clear D gene. The CDR3 loop spans 13 amino acids. V lost 6 bases, J lost 5 bases, and 10 bases lay in between. CDR1 is SGHAT, CDR2 FQDESV, per germline (reference sequence). The CDR3 protein is CASSLQINEKLFF. The CDR3 DNA reads TGTGCCAGCAGTCTACAGATAAATGAAAAACTGTTTTTT.

This clonotype was observed many times. The chain couples TRBV20-1 to TRBJ1-1; D is ambiguous. This CDR3 is 14 amino acids long. The V end was cut by 0 bases, the J end by 1 base, with 9 bases between. Germline assignment: CDR1 DFQATT and CDR2 SNEGSKA (reference sequence). The CDR3 protein is CSARDPGQNTEAFF. The CDR3 DNA sequence: TGCAGTGCTAGAGATCCGGGCCAGAACACTGAAGCTTTCTTT.

The chain uses TRBV20-1 and TRBJ2-1, with TRBD2 matching 8 bases. The germline V gene has CDR1 DFQATT and CDR2 SNEGSKA (reference sequence). The trim removed 3 bases at V and 6 bases at J, leaving 4 bases unmatched. The length of the CDR3 is 13 residues. This chain's CDR3 is CSASEREPNEQFF. For the CDR3, the DNA is TGCAGTGCTAGTGAGCGGGAGCCCAATGAGCAGTTCTTC.

The table lists this clonotype with a few counts. The CDR3 nucleotides read TGTGCCAGCAGCTCCCTTCGGCGGGAGTATCGCGAGCAGTACTTC. This sequence encodes CASSSLRREYREQYF. This sequence joins TRBV7-9 and TRBJ2-7, with 7 bases matching TRBD2. V lost 4 bases, J lost 6 bases, and 12 bases stayed unmatched. The CDR3 extends over 15 amino acids. From germline, CDR1 is SEHNR and CDR2 FQNEAQ (reference sequence). Full variable domain (outside the CDR3, taken from reference TRBV7-9 and TRBJ2-7): DTGVSQNPRHKITKRGQNVTFRCDPISEHNRLYWYRQTLGQGPEFLTYFQNEAQLEKSRLLSDRFSAERPKGSFSTLEIQRTEQGDSAMYLCASSSLRREYREQYFGPGTRLTVT.

This clonotype was recorded many times. The chain carries TRBV29-1 and TRBJ2-5; D is perhaps TRBD1 (6 bases). CDR1 and CDR2 (germline): SQVTM, ANQGSEA. This CDR3 has 14 amino acids. V was shortened by 6 bases and J by 1 base, with 15 bases between the two germline ends. The CDR3 bases are TGCAGCGTCGAACGTATCAGGGGCCAAGAGACCCAGTACTTC. Residues: CSVERIRGQETQYF.

The chain joins TRBV19 to TRBJ2-7, with 12 positions matching TRBD2. Trimming at V came to 5 bases and at J to 2 bases, leaving 13 bases not matched to a gene. CDR1 LNHDA and CDR2 SQIVND come from the germline V gene (reference sequence). This CDR3 is built from 18 residues. Here the CDR3 DNA reads TGTGCCAGTAGTTCCGAACCTCTAGCGGGAGGGCCGGCCTACGAGCAGTACTTC. Translation gives CASSSEPLAGGPAYEQYF. Variable domain in full (rest from reference TRBV19 and TRBJ2-7): DGGITQSPKYLFRKEGQNVTLSCEQNLNHDAMYWYRQDPGQGLRLIYYSQIVNDFQKGDIAEGYSVSREKKESFPLTVTSAQKNPTAFYLCASSSEPLAGGPAYEQYFGPGTRLTVT.

This clonotype was counted ten times or more. The rearrangement uses TRBV19 and TRBJ2-1; no firm D call. With 3 bases removed from V and 9 bases from J, the gap between germline ends came to 9 bases. Looked up from germline, CDR1 is LNHDA and CDR2 is SQIVND (reference sequence). The CDR3 length is 12 residues. CDR3 region: CASSMNWGEQFF. CDR3 DNA sequence: TGTGCCAGTAGTATGAACTGGGGTGAGCAGTTCTTC.

The chain employs TRBV11-2 and TRBJ2-7, with D possibly TRBD2 on 6 matching bases. Germline lookup yields CDR1 SGHAT and CDR2 FQNNGV. The CDR3 is made up of 17 amino acids. V was trimmed by 4 bases and J by 2 bases, leaving 21 bases between them. CDR3 nucleotides: TGTGCCAGCAGCTCACCCACCCGGGGTAGCGGAACCTACGAGCAGTACTTC. Translating gives CASSSPTRGSGTYEQYF.